The present T cell receptor beta chain was sequenced within a study of shared clonotypes between healthy human individuals (dated by TCRdb to the early 2020s). As for the study more broadly: The cohort included a few men and two women between 18 and 49 years of age. Per donor, three plates each were used for CD4 naive and CD4 memory, two for CD8 naive, and one for CD8 memory. To estimate repertoire size and how much clonotypes are shared between individuals, the study performed deep sequencing of blood TCR repertoires from about five healthy adults. To increase sequencing depth and limit assay-specific biases, different laboratories used diverse techniques to prepare libraries and sequence TCR repertoires. Each donor's leukapheresis produced roughly between roughly 0.85 and 10 billion PBMCs. Findings and caveats that apply to the study as a whole: About 4.5% of naive CD4, 3.5% of naive CD8, roughly 2.4% of memory CD4, and around 0.42% of memory CD8 clonotypes were shared across several donors. Only blood was sampled, and tissue TCR repertoires likely differ from those in blood. Because the study included a small number of donors, the genetic and exposure-history diversity represented was limited. Pairwise subsampling led to the expectation that sequencing depth would affect the degree of clonotype sharing among donors. Larger estimated clonotype richness was generally found for naive subsets than for memory subsets. Compared with non-shared clonotypes, the clonotypes found in all four sorted-subset donors had higher generation probabilities. Incomplete sequencing was indicated by rarefaction of sorted-subset datasets, despite the large sequencing depth.

TCR CDR3 regions were amplified from genomic DNA by multiplex PCR using the deep immunoSEQ assay. For each cell subset, the extracted genomic DNA was distributed evenly across all wells of several immunoSEQ 96-well plates, and each plate served as one replicate. For sorted subsets, each replicate PCR was loaded with roughly 190 ng genomic DNA, equivalent to some 27,000 T cell genomes. The purified libraries were quantified using a Qubit 3.0 fluorometer, sized with a Bioanalyzer 2100, and then quantified again using the KAPA Library Quantification kit. Each immunoSEQ 96-well plate was sequenced on its own single-read 150-cycle Illumina NextSeq 550 flow cell. On the study's bioinformatics: Because only junctional sequences without quality scores were contained in the immunoSEQ output, filtering matching that applied to full-length reads could not be performed. To assign V/J genes and CDR3, sequences were annotated using PyIR, a Python wrapper for IgBLAST v1.9, with IMGT germline references. Reads with weak V/J assignments (E-value above 1e-6), missing CDR3, stop codons, out-of-frame junctions, or ambiguous translated residues were removed. V3J clonotypes were defined by identical inferred V gene, J gene, and CDR3 amino acid sequence. The percentage overlap between two repertoires was calculated by dividing the number of shared unique clonotypes by the size of the smaller repertoire. Repertoire richness was assessed with RTK rarefaction, the Chao1 estimator, and Recon v2.1 estimates of unobserved clonotypes. Generation probabilities for all TCRbeta clonotypes obtained by the gDNA method from a few donors were computed using OLGA. Sourced from immuneACCESS, this table was stored by TCRdb with only in-frame sequences that have V and J called. A share of the clones is absent; for the studies checked, an unresolved V gene accounts for under half, and the remainder has no known explanation. V, J and clone size are those of that table, while D and trimming were read from the DNA. The sample table holds about 1,800,000 clones, of which about 94% were seen once. The leading ten clones occupy roughly 1.2% of the sample.

Relative to germline, V is missing 4 bases and J is missing 7 bases, with 11 bases of the junction outside any gene match. CDR1 and CDR2 (SEHNR, FQNEAQ) derive from the germline V gene (reference sequence). Measured from the cysteine to the phenylalanine, the CDR3 is 16 residues long. Only the CDR3 part of the read is kept: 48 bases, read in frame from the first base. CD8 naive samples consisted of CD45RO-negative cells that were positively selected for CCR7, yielding a CD45RA+CCR7+ population without TemRA cells. The donors were healthy, HIV-negative adults with no recently reported acute infections or vaccinations. All donors were Caucasian adults living in Nashville, Tennessee, USA. Blood was obtained by leukapheresis, after which PBMCs were separated by Ficoll-Histopaque density gradient centrifugation and cryopreserved in liquid nitrogen vapor phase. Analytical flow cytometry was used to check the purity and quantity of every magnetically sorted T cell population. Genomic DNA was isolated from every sorted fraction and measured by UV absorbance on a Nanodrop 2000c.

This clone came up once. Its antigen target is currently unknown. Base qualities are not recorded, but no much larger clone differs from it by a single base. The sample consisted of naive CD8+ T cells sorted from blood. Reading the label with the study, this specimen's cell subset or site is: CD45RA+CCR7+. The TCR originated in a man aged 18 to 30 in good health. The rearranged chain carries TRBV7-9 and TRBJ1-4, with 8 bases in between that match TRBD1. The CDR3 is CASSSRTDRAGEKLFF. The sequenced DNA is TGTGCCAGCAGCTCACGAACGGACAGGGCGGGTGAAAAACTGTTTTTT.